This TCR beta chain came from a study of T-cell memory formation after mild COVID-19. Study summary: TCR clustering was largely donor specific. Broader study findings: Largely, contracting CD4+ clones fell within CM and EM, and contracting CD8+ clones within EMRA.

Per the germline V gene, CDR1 is SSHAT and CDR2 is FNYEAQ (reference sequence). The CDR3 contains 17 residues. A few counts support this clonotype. Its cognate antigen is unknown. Germline and junction disagree at one end, which may indicate a read error. TCRdb re-called the 5' RACE reads through MiXCR, storing one row per CDR3 protein. The top ten hold approximately 12% of the sample, which has some 330,000 distinct CDR3 sequences, under 25% seen once. The chain combines TRBV7-7 with TRBJ2-2; D remains unclear. This receptor was taken from an adult woman who had mild COVID-19 (a few samples of this study predate the infection). Cell type and time point are not known. The sequencing sample was made of PBMCs or a T cell subset sorted from them (not recorded which). DNA of the CDR3: TGTGCTAGCAGCTTGGCCCCCCCACTAACACACACCGGGGAGCTGTTTTTT. Its translation is CASSLAPPLTHTGELFF.